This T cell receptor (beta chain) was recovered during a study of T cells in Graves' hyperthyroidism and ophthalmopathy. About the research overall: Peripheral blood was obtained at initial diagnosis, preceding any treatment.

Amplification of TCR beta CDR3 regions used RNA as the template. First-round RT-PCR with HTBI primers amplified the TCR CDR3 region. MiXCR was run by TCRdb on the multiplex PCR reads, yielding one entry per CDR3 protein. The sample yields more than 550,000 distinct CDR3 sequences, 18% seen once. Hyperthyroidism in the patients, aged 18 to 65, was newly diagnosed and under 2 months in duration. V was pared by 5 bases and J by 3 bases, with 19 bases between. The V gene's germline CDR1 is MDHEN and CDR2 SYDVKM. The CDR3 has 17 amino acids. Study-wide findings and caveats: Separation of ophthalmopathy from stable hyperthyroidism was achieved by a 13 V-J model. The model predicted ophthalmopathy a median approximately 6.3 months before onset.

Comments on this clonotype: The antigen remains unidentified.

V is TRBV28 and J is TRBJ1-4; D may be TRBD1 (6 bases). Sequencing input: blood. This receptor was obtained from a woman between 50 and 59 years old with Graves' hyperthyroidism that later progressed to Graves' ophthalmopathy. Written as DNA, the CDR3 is TGTGCCAGCAGTCCCTGGGGGCGCGGTCCGTCTAATGAAAAACTGTTTTTT. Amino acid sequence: CASSPWGRGPSNEKLFF.